This T cell receptor beta chain was recorded in a study of CD8 T cells in ankylosing spondylitis. V was trimmed by 4 bases and J by 1 base, leaving 9 bases between them. The CDR3 sequence is 14 residues long. Germline values: CDR1 SNHLY, CDR2 FYNNEI. Study-wide results and caveats: Typical of ankylosing spondylitis blood, it appeared, was a TCR beta motif of 7 or 8 highly homologous variants.

TCRdb recomputed calls from the 5' RACE reads with MiXCR, one row per CDR3 protein. The sample contains about 420,000 distinct CDR3 sequences, about 20% of which appear only once. With regard to this clonotype: Its antigen is not known.

The chain joins TRBV2 to TRBJ2-3, with D unclear. The TCR comes from a male donor with ankylosing spondylitis. The sample comprised blood, either unsorted or a sorted T cell fraction (not recorded which). The DNA of the CDR3 is TGTGCCAGCAGTGTCTGGCGAGGCACAGATACGCAGTATTTT. This gives the protein CASSVWRGTDTQYF.